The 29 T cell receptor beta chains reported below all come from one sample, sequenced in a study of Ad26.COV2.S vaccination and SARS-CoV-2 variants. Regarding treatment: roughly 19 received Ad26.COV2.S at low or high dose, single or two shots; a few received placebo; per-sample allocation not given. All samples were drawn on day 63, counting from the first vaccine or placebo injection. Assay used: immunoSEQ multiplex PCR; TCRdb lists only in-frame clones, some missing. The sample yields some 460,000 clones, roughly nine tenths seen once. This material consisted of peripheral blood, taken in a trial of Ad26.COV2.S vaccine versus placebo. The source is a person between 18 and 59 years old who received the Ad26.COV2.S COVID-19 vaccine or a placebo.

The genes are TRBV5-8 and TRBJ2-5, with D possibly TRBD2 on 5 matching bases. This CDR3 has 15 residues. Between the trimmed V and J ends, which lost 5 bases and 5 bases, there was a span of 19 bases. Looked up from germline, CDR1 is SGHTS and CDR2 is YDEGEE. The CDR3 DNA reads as TGTGCCAGCAGGCGAAAAGGCAGGTCGGGGGAGACCCAGTACTTC. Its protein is CASRRKGRSGETQYF.

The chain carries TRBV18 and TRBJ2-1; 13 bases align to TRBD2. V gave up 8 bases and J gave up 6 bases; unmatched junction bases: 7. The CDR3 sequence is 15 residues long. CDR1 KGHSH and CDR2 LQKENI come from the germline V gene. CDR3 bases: TGTGCCAGCCGCGAACTAGCGGGAGGGTTCAATGAGCAGTTCTTC. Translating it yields CASRELAGGFNEQFF.

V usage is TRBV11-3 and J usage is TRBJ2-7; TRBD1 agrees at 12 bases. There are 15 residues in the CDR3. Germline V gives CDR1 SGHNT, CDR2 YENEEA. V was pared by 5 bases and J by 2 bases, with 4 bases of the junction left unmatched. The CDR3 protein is CASSPGQGAPYEQYF. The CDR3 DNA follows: TGTGCCAGCAGCCCGGGACAGGGGGCCCCCTACGAGCAGTACTTC.

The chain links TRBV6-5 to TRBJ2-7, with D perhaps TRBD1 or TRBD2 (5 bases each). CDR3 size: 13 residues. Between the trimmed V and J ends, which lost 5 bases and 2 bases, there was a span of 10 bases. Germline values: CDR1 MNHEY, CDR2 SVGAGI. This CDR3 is CASSMGPAYEQYF. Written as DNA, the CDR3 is TGTGCCAGCAGTATGGGACCTGCCTACGAGCAGTACTTC.

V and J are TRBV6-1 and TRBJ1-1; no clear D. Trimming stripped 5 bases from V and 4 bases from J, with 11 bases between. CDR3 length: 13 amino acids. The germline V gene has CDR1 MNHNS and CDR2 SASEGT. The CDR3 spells CASSLSRGTEAFF. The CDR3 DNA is TGTGCCAGCAGTCTATCACGGGGCACTGAAGCTTTCTTT.

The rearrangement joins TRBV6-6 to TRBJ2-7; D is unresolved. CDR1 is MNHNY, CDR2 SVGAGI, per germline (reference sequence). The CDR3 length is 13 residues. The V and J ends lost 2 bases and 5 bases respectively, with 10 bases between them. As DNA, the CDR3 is TGTGCCAGCAGTTACCCATCCACGGACGAGCAGTACTTC. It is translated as CASSYPSTDEQYF.

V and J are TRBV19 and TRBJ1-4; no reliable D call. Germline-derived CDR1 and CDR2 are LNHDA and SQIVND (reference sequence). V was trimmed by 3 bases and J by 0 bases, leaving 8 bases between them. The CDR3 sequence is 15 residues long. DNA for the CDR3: TGTGCCAGTAGTATCGTCGGGACAACTAATGAAAAACTGTTTTTT. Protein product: CASSIVGTTNEKLFF.

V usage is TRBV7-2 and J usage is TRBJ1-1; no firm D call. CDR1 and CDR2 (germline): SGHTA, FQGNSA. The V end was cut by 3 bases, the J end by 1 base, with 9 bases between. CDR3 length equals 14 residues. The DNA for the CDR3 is TGTGCCAGCAGCTTCCTCAGGAAGAACACTGAAGCTTTCTTT. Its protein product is CASSFLRKNTEAFF.

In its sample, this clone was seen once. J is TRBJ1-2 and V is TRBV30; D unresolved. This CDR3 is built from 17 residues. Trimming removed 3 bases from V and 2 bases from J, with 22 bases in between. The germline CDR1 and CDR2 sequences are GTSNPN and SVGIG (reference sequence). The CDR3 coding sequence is TGTGCCTGGAGCGGATACCCCCGAGGACGGGGAAACTATGGCTACACCTTC. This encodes CAWSGYPRGRGNYGYTF.

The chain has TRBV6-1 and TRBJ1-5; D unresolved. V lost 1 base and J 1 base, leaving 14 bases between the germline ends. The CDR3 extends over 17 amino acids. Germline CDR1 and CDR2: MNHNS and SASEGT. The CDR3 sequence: CASSEVPGRSSNQPQHF. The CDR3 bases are TGTGCCAGCAGTGAAGTTCCGGGTCGGTCGAGCAATCAGCCCCAGCATTTT.

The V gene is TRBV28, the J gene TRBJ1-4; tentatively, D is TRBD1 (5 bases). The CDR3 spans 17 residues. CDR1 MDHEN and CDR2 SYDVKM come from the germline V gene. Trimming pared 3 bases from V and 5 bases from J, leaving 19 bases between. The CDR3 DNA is TGTGCCAGCAGTTTGGCAGGGCCCGCCTCCGTAAATGAAAAACTGTTTTTT. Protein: CASSLAGPASVNEKLFF. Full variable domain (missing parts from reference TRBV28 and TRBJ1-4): DVKVTQSSRYLVKRTGEKVFLECVQDMDHENMFWYRQDPGLGLRLIYFSYDVKMKEKGDIPEGYSVSREKKERFSLILESASTNQTSMYLCASSLAGPASVNEKLFFGSGTQLSVL.

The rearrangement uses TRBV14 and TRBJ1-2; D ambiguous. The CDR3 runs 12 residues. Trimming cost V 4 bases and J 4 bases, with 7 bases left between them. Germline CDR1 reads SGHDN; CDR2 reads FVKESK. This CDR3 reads CASSRTPYGYTF. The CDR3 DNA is TGTGCCAGCAGCCGGACGCCCTATGGCTACACCTTC.

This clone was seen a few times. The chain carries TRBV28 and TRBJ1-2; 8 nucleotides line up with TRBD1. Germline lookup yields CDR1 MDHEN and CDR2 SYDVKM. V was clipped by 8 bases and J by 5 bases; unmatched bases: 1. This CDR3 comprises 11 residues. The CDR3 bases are TGTGCCAGCTGGACAGGGTATGGCTACACCTTC. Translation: CASWTGYGYTF.

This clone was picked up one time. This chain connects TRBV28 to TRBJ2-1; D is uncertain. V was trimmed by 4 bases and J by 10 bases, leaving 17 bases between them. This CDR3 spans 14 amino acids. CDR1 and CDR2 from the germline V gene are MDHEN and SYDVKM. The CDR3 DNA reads TGTGCCAGCAGTTCCGATCCCGTACTTCAAGAGCAGTTCTTC. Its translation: CASSSDPVLQEQFF. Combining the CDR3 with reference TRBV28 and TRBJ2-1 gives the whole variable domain DVKVTQSSRYLVKRTGEKVFLECVQDMDHENMFWYRQDPGLGLRLIYFSYDVKMKEKGDIPEGYSVSREKKERFSLILESASTNQTSMYLCASSSDPVLQEQFFGPGTRLTVL.

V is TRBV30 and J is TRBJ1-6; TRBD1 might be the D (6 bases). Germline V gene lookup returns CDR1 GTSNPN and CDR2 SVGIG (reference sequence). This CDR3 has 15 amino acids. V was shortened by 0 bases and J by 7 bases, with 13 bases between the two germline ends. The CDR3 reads CAWSVPTGWNSPLHF. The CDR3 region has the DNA TGTGCCTGGAGTGTACCGACAGGTTGGAATTCACCCCTCCACTTT.

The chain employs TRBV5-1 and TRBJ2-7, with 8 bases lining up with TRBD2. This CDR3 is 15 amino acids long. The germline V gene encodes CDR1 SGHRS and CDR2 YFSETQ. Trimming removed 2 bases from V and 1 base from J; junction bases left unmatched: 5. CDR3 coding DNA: TGCGCCAGCAGCTTCTCTAGCGGGTATTCCTACGAGCAGTACTTC. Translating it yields CASSFSSGYSYEQYF.

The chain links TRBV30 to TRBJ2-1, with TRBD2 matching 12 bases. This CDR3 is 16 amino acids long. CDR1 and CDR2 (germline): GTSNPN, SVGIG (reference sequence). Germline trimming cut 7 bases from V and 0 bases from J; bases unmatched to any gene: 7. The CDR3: CASASGRVSSYNEQFF. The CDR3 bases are TGTGCCTCTGCTAGCGGGAGGGTTAGCTCCTACAATGAGCAGTTCTTC.

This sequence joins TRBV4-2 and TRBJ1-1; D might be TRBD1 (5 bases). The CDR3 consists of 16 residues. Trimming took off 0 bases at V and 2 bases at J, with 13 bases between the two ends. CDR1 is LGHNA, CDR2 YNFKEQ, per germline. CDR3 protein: CASSQDHPGPNTEAFF. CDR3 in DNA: TGTGCCAGCAGCCAAGATCACCCAGGGCCCAACACTGAAGCTTTCTTT.

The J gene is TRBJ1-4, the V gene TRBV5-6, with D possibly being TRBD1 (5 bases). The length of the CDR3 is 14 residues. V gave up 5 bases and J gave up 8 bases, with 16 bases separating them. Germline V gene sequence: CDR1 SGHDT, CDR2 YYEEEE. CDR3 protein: CASSRTGLSEKLFF. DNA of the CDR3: TGTGCCAGCAGTCGTACAGGTCTTAGCGAAAAACTGTTTTTT.

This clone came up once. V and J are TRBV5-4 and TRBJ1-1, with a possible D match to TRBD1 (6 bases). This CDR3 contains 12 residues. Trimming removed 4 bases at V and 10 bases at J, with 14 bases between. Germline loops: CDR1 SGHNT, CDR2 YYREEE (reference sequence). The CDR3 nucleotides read TGTGCCAGCAGCCCTCCAGGGGAGGGAGCTTTCTTT. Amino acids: CASSPPGEGAFF.

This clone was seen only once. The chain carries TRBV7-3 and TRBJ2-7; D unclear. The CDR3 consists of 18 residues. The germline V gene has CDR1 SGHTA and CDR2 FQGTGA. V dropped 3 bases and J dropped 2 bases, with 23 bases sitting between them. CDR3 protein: CASSFGLGSLKNTYEQYF. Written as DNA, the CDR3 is TGTGCCAGCAGCTTCGGTTTGGGTTCGTTAAAAAATACCTACGAGCAGTACTTC.

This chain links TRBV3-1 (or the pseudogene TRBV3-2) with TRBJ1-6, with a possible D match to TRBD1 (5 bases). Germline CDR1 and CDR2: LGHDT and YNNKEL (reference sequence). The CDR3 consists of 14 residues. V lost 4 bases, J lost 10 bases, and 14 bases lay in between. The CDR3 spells CASSLDLGDSPLHF. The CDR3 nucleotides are TGTGCCAGCAGCCTCGATTTGGGGGACTCACCCCTCCACTTT.

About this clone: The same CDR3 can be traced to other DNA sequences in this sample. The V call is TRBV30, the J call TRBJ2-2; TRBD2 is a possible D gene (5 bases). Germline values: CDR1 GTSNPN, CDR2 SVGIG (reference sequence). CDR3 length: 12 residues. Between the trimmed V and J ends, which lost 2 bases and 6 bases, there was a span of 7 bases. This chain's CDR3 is CAWSRGSGELFF. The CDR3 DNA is TGTGCCTGGAGTCGAGGGTCCGGGGAGCTGTTTTTT.

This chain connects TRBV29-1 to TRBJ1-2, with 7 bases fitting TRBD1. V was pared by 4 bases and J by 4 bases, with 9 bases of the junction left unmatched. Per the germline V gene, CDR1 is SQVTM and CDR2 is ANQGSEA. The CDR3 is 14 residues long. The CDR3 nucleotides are TGCAGCGTTGGGTACCAGGGGGACATCTATGGCTACACCTTC. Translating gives CSVGYQGDIYGYTF.

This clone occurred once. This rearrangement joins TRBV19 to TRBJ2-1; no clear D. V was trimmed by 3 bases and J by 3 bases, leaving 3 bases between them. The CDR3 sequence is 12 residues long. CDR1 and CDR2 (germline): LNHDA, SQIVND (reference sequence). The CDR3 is CASSIFYNEQFF. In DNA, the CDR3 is TGTGCCAGTAGTATTTTCTACAATGAGCAGTTCTTC.

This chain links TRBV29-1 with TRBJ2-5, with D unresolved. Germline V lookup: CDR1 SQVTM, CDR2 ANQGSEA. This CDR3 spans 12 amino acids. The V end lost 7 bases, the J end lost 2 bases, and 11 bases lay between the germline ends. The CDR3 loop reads CSGAASQETQYF. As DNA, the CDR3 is TGCAGCGGCGCGGCAAGTCAAGAGACCCAGTACTTC.

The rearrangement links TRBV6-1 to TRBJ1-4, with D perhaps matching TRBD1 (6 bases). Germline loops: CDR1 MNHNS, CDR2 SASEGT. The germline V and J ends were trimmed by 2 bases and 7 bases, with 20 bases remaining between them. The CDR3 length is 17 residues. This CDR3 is CASSEKSVGGAREKLFF. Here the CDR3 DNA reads TGTGCCAGCAGTGAAAAGTCTGTAGGGGGGGCGCGTGAAAAACTGTTTTTT.

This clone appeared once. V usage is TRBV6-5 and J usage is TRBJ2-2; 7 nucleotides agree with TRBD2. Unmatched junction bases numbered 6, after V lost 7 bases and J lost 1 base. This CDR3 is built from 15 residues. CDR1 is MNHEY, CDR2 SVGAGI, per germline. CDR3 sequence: CASKAGDLNTGELFF. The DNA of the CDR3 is TGTGCCAGCAAGGCGGGGGACTTGAACACCGGGGAGCTGTTTTTT.

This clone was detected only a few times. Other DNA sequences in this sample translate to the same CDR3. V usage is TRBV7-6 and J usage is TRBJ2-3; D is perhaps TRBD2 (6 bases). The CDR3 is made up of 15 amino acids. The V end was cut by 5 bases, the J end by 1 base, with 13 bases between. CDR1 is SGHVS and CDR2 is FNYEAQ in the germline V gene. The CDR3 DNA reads TGTGCCAGCAGCCTGGTAGCGGAAGGCACAGATACGCAGTATTTT. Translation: CASSLVAEGTDTQYF.